This T cell receptor (beta chain) was profiled in a study of blood T cell repertoires in COVID-19. The overall study: The origin of the acute and convalescent COVID-19 samples was the United States, Italy and Spain. T cells, B-cell-depleted T cells, or PBMCs provided the cDNA or gDNA that served as material.

This CDR3 has 13 amino acids. CDR1 WSHSY and CDR2 SAAADI come from the germline V gene. The trim removed 7 bases at V and 10 bases at J, leaving 10 bases unmatched. Study processing details: Amplification from reference gene primers served as the basis for estimated nucleated cell counts. TCRdb's copy holds only in-frame clones and misses some; the assay was immunoSEQ multiplex PCR. The V and J calls and clone size were taken over from that table, and D and trimming were inferred from the DNA. The sample includes tens of thousands of clones, 85% seen only once; the top ten take about two fifths. The chain combines TRBV10-2 with TRBJ2-1; 7 nucleotides line up with TRBD1. Sequenced material: peripheral blood. The sequence derives from a man aged 55 to 69 with active or convalescent COVID-19. The CDR3 nucleotides are TGCGCCAGCAATACACAGGGGTCCTTCGAGCAGTTCTTC. Encoded protein: CASNTQGSFEQFF.